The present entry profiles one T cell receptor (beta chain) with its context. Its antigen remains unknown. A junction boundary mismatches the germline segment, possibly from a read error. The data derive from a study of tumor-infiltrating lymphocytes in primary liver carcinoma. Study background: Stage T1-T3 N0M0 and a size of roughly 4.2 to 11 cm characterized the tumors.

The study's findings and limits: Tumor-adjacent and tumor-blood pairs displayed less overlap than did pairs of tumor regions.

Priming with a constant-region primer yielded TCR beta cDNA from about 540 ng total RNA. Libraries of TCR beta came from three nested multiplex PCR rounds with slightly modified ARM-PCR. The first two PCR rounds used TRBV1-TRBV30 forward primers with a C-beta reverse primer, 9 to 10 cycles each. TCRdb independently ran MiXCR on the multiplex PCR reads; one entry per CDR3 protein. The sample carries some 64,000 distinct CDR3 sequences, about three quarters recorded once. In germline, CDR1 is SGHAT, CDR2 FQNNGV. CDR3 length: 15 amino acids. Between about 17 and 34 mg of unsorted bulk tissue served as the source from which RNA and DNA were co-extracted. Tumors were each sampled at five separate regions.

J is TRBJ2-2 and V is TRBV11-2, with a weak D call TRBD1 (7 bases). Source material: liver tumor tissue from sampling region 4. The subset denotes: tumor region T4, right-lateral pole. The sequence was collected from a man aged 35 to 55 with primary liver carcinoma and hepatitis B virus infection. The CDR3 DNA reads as TGTGCCAGCAGCTTTGCGGGATCGAACACAGGGGAGCTATCTTTT. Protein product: CASSFAGSNTGELSF.